This paragraph reports one T cell receptor (beta chain). Its specificity is unknown. Profiling relied on immunoSEQ multiplex PCR, and the TCRdb table lists in-frame clones only, not all of them. The sample has some 27,000 clones; approximately 81% are singletons. The data were taken from a study of PD-1 blockade in classical Hodgkin lymphoma. Time point: cycle 4 day 1 (C4D1), after around six weeks of nivolumab. In every patient, relapse followed autologous stem cell transplantation, while exposure to brentuximab vedotin differed. The authors purified CD4+ T cells from thawed PBMCs by magnetic negative selection. The CDR3 is 15 amino acids. CDR1 is SGHRS, CDR2 YFSETQ, per germline. Study observations and caveats: Complete responders had baseline diversity similar to newly diagnosed patients. Patients who began taking nivolumab under 1 year after ASCT were left out. TCR diversity in CD4+, not CD8+, cells rose significantly by C4D1. Diminished baseline TCR diversity has been reported in newly diagnosed patients relative to healthy donors.

The receptor comes from a human donor with classical Hodgkin lymphoma. The input for sequencing was CD4+ T cells from blood, taken before the fourth cycle of nivolumab. The chain uses TRBV5-1 and TRBJ2-5, with TRBD2 as a possible D gene (5 bases). The J call is in doubt because the DNA end fits TRBJ2-7 better. The CDR3 DNA reads as TGCGCCAGCAGCTCGACGGGGTCTTCGGTGGACGAGCAGTACTTC. Encoded protein: CASSSTGSSVDEQYF.